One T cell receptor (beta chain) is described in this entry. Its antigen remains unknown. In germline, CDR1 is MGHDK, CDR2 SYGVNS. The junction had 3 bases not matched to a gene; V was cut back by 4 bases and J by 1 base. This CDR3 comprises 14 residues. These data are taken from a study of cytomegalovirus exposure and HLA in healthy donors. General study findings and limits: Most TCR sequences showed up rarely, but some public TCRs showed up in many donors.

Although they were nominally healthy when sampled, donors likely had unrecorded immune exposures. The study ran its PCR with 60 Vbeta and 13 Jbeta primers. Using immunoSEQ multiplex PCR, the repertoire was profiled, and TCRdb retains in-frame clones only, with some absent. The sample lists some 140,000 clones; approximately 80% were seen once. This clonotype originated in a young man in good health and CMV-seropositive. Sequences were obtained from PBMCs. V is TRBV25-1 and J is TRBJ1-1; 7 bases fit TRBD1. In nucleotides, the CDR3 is TGTGCCAGCAGTGCCGGGACAGAGAACACTGAAGCTTTCTTT. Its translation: CASSAGTENTEAFF.